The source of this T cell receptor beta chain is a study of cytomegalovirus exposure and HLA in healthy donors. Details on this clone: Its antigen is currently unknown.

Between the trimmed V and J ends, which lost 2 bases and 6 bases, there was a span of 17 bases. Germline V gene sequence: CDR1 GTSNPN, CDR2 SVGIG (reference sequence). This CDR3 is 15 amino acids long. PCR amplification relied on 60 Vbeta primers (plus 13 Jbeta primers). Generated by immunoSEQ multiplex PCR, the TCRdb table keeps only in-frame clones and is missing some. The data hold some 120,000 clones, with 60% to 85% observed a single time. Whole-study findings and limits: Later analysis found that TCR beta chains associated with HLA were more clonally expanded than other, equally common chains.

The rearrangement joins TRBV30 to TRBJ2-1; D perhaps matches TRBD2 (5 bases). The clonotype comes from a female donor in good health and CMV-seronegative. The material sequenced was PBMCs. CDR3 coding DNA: TGTGCCTGGAGTCGGGGAATAAAATTGGGCAATGAGCAGTTCTTC. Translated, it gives CAWSRGIKLGNEQFF. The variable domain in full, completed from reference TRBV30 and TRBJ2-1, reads SQTIHQWPATLVQPVGSPLSLECTVEGTSNPNLYWYRQAAGRGLQLLFYSVGIGQISSEVPQNLSASRPQDRQFILSSKKLLLSDSGFYLCAWSRGIKLGNEQFFGPGTRLTVL.